This TCR beta chain stems from a study of cytomegalovirus exposure and HLA in healthy donors. Turning to the study itself: Ancestry clustering placed 70% to 85% of roughly 410 genotyped donors in the Caucasian-associated cluster. Notes on the study in general: Being indistinguishable, some V segments were excluded, TRBV6-2 and TRBV6-3 among them.

V dropped 5 bases and J dropped 9 bases, with 23 bases sitting between them. The CDR3 runs to 16 residues. Germline-derived CDR1 and CDR2 are SGHTA and FQGNSA. The study ran its PCR with 60 Vbeta and 13 Jbeta primers. Produced via immunoSEQ multiplex PCR; TCRdb's table is partial and in-frame only. Counted here are around 98,000 clones, about 81% occurring once; the ten biggest clones make up 1.4%. Of note for this clone: Its antigen is not identified.

The sequencing sample was made of PBMCs. This sequence joins TRBV7-2 and TRBJ2-4; no clear D. This TCR was sampled from a man aged 35 to 55 in good health and CMV-seronegative. As DNA, the CDR3 is TGTGCCAGCAGCCCCAAAAACCCTTCAGAAACCACCATTCAGTACTTC. The encoded protein is CASSPKNPSETTIQYF. Full variable domain (outside the CDR3, taken from reference TRBV7-2 and TRBJ2-4): GAGVSQSPSNKVTEKGKDVELRCDPISGHTALYWYRQSLGQGLEFLIYFQGNSAPDKSGLPSDRFSAERTGGSVSTLTIQRTQQEDSAVYLCASSPKNPSETTIQYFGAGTRLSVL.